This T cell receptor beta chain was identified during a study of T cell changes during pregnancy in multiple sclerosis. TCRdb keeps only in-frame clones here, not all; method: immunoSEQ multiplex PCR. The sample holds tens of thousands of clones; around 93% are singletons and the top ten take 2.5%. Germline V gene data show CDR1 as KGHSH and CDR2 as LQKENI. Trimming removed 3 bases at V and 9 bases at J, with 15 bases between. The CDR3 contains 14 residues. The sequence was collected from a female donor with multiple sclerosis, enrolled in a pregnancy study. This chain uses TRBV18 with TRBJ1-5; D might be TRBD1 (5 bases). This specimen was peripheral blood, taken in the second trimester of pregnancy. This CDR3 is CASSPRQPSGPQHF. In DNA, the CDR3 is TGTGCCAGCTCACCCAGACAGCCGTCCGGGCCCCAGCATTTT.